The 13 T cell receptor beta chains given below trace back to one sample, sequenced in a study of T cell responses to AZD1222 COVID-19 vaccine. Sequenced by immunoSEQ multiplex PCR; TCRdb stores in-frame clones only, minus some. The sample includes some 140,000 clones, around 93% of them seen just once. The sequenced sample was peripheral blood, obtained on day 0 of AZD1222 vaccination. The origin of the receptors is an adult in good health.

The chain carries TRBV7-9 and TRBJ2-7, with D hard to call. The V end lost 6 bases, the J end lost 4 bases, and 13 bases lay between the germline ends. Germline lookup yields CDR1 SEHNR and CDR2 FQNEAQ (reference sequence). The CDR3 has 13 residues. CDR3: CASSRNRGYEQYF. CDR3 nucleotides: TGTGCCAGCAGTCGGAACCGAGGTTACGAGCAGTACTTC. Full variable domain (rest looked up from reference TRBV7-9 and TRBJ2-7): DTGVSQNPRHKITKRGQNVTFRCDPISEHNRLYWYRQTLGQGPEFLTYFQNEAQLEKSRLLSDRFSAERPKGSFSTLEIQRTEQGDSAMYLCASSRNRGYEQYFGPGTRLTVT.

This clone was recorded only once. The V call is TRBV14, the J call TRBJ1-1; D gene uncertain. CDR3 length: 13 amino acids. Germline V CDR1 and CDR2: SGHDN, FVKESK. V lost 2 bases to trimming and J lost 3 bases, with 7 bases between them. The CDR3 region is CASSQSLYTEAFF. The CDR3 nucleotides read TGTGCCAGCAGCCAATCTCTGTACACTGAAGCTTTCTTT.

In its sample, this clone was seen once. The chain links TRBV28 to TRBJ1-5, with D uncertain. The CDR3 loop spans 14 amino acids. CDR1 and CDR2 from the germline V gene are MDHEN and SYDVKM. Trimming cost V 7 bases and J 6 bases, with 16 bases left between them. This CDR3 reads CASTRGWQSQPQHF. The CDR3 nucleotides are TGTGCCAGCACCCGAGGTTGGCAGAGTCAGCCCCAGCATTTT.

In its sample, this clone was seen once. This rearrangement joins TRBV28 to TRBJ2-4; D call uncertain. Germline CDR1 is MDHEN and CDR2 is SYDVKM. CDR3 length equals 14 residues. The V gene lost 2 bases and the J gene lost 9 bases, with 14 bases spanning the gap. CDR3 sequence reads: CASSLKFPGIIQYF. CDR3 nucleotide sequence: TGTGCCAGCAGTTTAAAGTTTCCGGGTATCATTCAGTACTTC.

The rearrangement joins TRBV19 to TRBJ1-1, with 7 bases fitting TRBD1. The CDR3 runs to 13 residues. CDR1 is LNHDA, CDR2 SQIVND, per germline (reference sequence). CDR3 sequence (DNA): TGTGTCTCAGGGGGGGGACCCTCAGCGTGGGCTTTCTTT. Translation gives CVSGGGPSAWAFF.

J is TRBJ1-2 and V is TRBV19; TRBD1 might be the D (5 bases). This CDR3 is built from 13 residues. In germline, CDR1 is LNHDA, CDR2 SQIVND (reference sequence). V lost 4 bases to trimming and J lost 4 bases, with 10 bases between them. CDR3 bases: TGTGCCAGTAGTACGGGACTGAGCTATGGCTACACCTTC. This encodes CASSTGLSYGYTF.

CDR3 bases: TGTGCCAGCAGCTTACGGGAGAGCAATCAGCCCCAGCATTTT. It yields the protein CASSLRESNQPQHF. V and J are TRBV7-8 and TRBJ1-5; D not resolved. The germline V gene encodes CDR1 SGHVS and CDR2 FQNEAQ. The CDR3 is 14 residues long. Deletions cut 2 bases from V and 1 base from J, with 6 bases between.

The chain is built from TRBV15 and TRBJ1-1; D is unclear. The germline gives CDR1 LNHNV, CDR2 YYDKDF (reference sequence). V lost 6 bases and J 1 base, leaving 3 bases between the germline ends. This CDR3 has 11 residues. For the CDR3, the DNA is TGTGCCACCAGGCGGAACACTGAAGCTTTCTTT. It codes for CATRRNTEAFF.

The rearrangement uses TRBV3-1 (or the pseudogene TRBV3-2) and TRBJ1-1, with D unclear. Germline V gene sequence: CDR1 LGHDT, CDR2 YNNKEL (reference sequence). The CDR3 has 16 amino acids. The V end was cut by 6 bases, the J end by 5 bases, with 22 bases between. CDR3 amino acids: CASRPDTSVWWTEAFF. DNA of the CDR3: TGTGCCAGCAGACCTGATACCTCCGTGTGGTGGACTGAAGCTTTCTTT.

This chain links TRBV11-3 with TRBJ1-2, with a tentative D call TRBD1 (5 bases). The CDR3 length is 12 residues. Between the trimmed V and J ends, which lost 5 bases and 6 bases, there was a span of 10 bases. CDR1 and CDR2 from the germline V gene are SGHNT and YENEEA. CDR3 coding DNA: TGTGCCAGCAGCCAAGGGACTCATGGCTACACCTTC. It specifies CASSQGTHGYTF.

The rearrangement links TRBV9 to TRBJ2-6; 7 bases match TRBD2. The CDR3 has 15 residues. From germline, CDR1 is SGDLS and CDR2 YYNGEE. V trimming: 2 bases; J trimming: 4 bases; junction bases outside the gene matches: 3. The CDR3 loop reads CASSVRDYGANVLTF. DNA for the CDR3: TGTGCCAGCAGCGTGAGGGACTACGGGGCCAACGTCCTGACTTTC.

J is TRBJ1-5 and V is TRBV7-9, with D perhaps matching TRBD1 (5 bases). Trimming left V 5 bases short and J 1 base short, with 9 bases between. There are 14 residues in the CDR3. Germline assignment: CDR1 SEHNR and CDR2 FQNEAQ (reference sequence). Here the CDR3 DNA reads TGTGCCAGCAGCCCCGACAGCAGCAATCAGCCCCAGCATTTT. This sequence encodes CASSPDSSNQPQHF.

V gene TRBV7-8 combines with J gene TRBJ2-5, with 7 bases identical to TRBD2. From germline, CDR1 is SGHVS and CDR2 FQNEAQ. CDR3 length equals 13 residues. V was clipped by 2 bases and J by 7 bases; unmatched bases: 4. CDR3 sequence: CASSLTSDGTQYF. The CDR3 DNA reads as TGTGCCAGCAGCTTAACTAGCGATGGGACCCAGTACTTC.